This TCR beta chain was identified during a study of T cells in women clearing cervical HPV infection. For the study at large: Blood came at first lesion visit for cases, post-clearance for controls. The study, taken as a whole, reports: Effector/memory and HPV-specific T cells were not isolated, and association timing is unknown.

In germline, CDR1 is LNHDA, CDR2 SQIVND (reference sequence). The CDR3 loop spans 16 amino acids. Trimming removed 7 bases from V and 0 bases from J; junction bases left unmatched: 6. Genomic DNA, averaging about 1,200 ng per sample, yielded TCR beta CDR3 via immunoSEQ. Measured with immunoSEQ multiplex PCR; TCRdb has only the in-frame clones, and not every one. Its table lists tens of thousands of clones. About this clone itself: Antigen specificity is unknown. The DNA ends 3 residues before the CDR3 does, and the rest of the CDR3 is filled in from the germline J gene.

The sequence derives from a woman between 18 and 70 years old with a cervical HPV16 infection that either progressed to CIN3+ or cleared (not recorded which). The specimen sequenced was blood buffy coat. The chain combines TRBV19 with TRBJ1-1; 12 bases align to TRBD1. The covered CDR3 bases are TGTGCCAGTACCACCGGGACAGGGGGCATGAACACTGAA. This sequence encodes CASTTGTGGMNTE. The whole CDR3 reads CASTTGTGGMNTEAFF.